These T cell receptor beta chains were read from a single sample in a study of CD4 T cells in relation to SARS-CoV-2 and coronaviruses. Data came from immunoSEQ multiplex PCR; TCRdb stores just in-frame clones and leaves some out. The sample lists about 15,000 clones; roughly 78% were seen once. No antigens are known for them. Source material: CD4+ T cells from PBMCs, cultured in vitro. The source of these receptors is a human donor in good health. CDR3s include the opening cysteine and the closing phenylalanine or tryptophan. D genes are given only for firm matches. Some rows mark clone size as missing; the rest say once, few, many or name a class of expanded clone.

.,.,TRBV7-8,TRBJ1-1,CASSPEILSAEAFF,TGTGCCAGCAGCCCAGAGATCTTATCGGCTGAAGCTTTCTTT
.,.,TRBV12-3/TRBV12-4,TRBJ2-7,CASSPQRYEQYF,TGTGCCAGCAGTCCCCAAAGGTACGAGCAGTACTTC
.,.,TRBV28,TRBJ1-2,CASSDTDSGYTF,TGTGCCAGCAGTGACACGGACAGTGGCTACACCTTC
.,.,TRBV19,TRBJ1-1,CASSIGASAFF,TGTGCCAGTAGTATAGGGGCGTCAGCTTTCTTT
.,.,TRBV19,TRBJ2-5,CASSDQGGVRETQYF,TGTGCCAGTAGCGACCAAGGGGGGGTTCGGGAGACCCAGTACTTC
.,once,TRBV4-2,TRBJ1-2,CASSQDEGQIYGYTF,TGTGCCAGCAGCCAAGATGAGGGGCAGATCTATGGCTACACCTTC
TRBD1,.,TRBV19,TRBJ2-1,CASSILGQGGNEQFF,TGTGCCAGTAGTATCCTTGGACAGGGGGGCAATGAGCAGTTCTTC
TRBD1,few,TRBV7-6,TRBJ2-7,CASSLNQGVTYEQYF,TGTGCCAGCAGCTTAAACCAGGGGGTCACCTACGAGCAGTACTTC
.,.,TRBV2,TRBJ2-3,CASSDSLFDTQYF,TGTGCCAGCAGTGACAGCCTGTTCGATACGCAGTATTTT
TRBD2,.,TRBV3-1/TRBV3-2,TRBJ2-1,CASSPSGGSYNEQFF,TGTGCCAGCAGCCCTAGCGGGGGTTCCTACAATGAGCAGTTCTTC
.,.,TRBV11-2,TRBJ2-5,CASSLGEETQYF,TGTGCCAGCAGCTTGGGGGAAGAGACCCAGTACTTC
TRBD2,.,TRBV6-5,TRBJ2-1,CASRSAGLAENEQFF,TGTGCCAGCAGGTCCGCAGGACTAGCTGAGAACGAGCAGTTCTTC
.,.,TRBV12-3/TRBV12-4,TRBJ1-1,CASSLSRDTEAFF,TGTGCCAGCAGTTTAAGCCGAGACACTGAAGCTTTCTTT
.,.,TRBV5-1,TRBJ2-1,CASSLAAGTAVNEQFF,TGCGCCAGCAGCTTGGCTGCAGGTACGGCTGTCAATGAGCAGTTCTTC
TRBD1,.,TRBV27,TRBJ1-2,CASSLWGQGYGYTF,TGTGCCAGCAGTTTATGGGGACAGGGATATGGCTACACCTTC
.,.,TRBV21-1,TRBJ1-5,CASSKGGTGNNQPQHF,TGTGCCAGCAGCAAAGGGGGGACAGGGAACAATCAGCCCCAGCATTTT
.,few,TRBV3-1/TRBV3-2,TRBJ1-1,CASSQFVGGDTEAFF,TGTGCCAGCAGCCAATTCGTCGGTGGGGACACTGAAGCTTTCTTT
.,once,TRBV28,TRBJ2-7,CAIPYEQYF,TGTGCCATCCCCTACGAGCAGTACTTC
TRBD2,.,TRBV24-1,TRBJ2-1,CATSDGGLAGRNEQFF,TGTGCCACCAGTGATGGGGGACTAGCGGGTCGGAATGAGCAGTTCTTC
.,.,TRBV10-2,TRBJ1-1,CASTSGLDTEAFF,TGCGCCAGCACCTCAGGGTTAGACACTGAAGCTTTCTTT
.,.,TRBV5-1,TRBJ1-1,CASSPDEGNGFF,TGCGCCAGCAGCCCCGACGAGGGGAATGGGTTCTTT
.,.,TRBV25-1,TRBJ1-4,CASSSSGEKLFF,TGTGCCAGCAGTAGTAGTGGTGAAAAACTGTTTTTT
.,.,TRBV2,TRBJ1-5,CASSDGAYSNQPQHF,TGTGCCAGCAGTGATGGTGCTTATAGCAATCAGCCCCAGCATTTT
.,.,TRBV5-5,TRBJ2-7,CASSLGPAGLGAYEQYF,TGTGCCAGCAGCTTGGGGCCAGCTGGTTTAGGGGCCTACGAGCAGTACTTC
.,.,TRBV6-2/TRBV6-3,TRBJ2-5,CASSYSDRQETQYF,TGTGCCAGCAGTTACTCAGACCGCCAAGAGACCCAGTACTTC
.,.,TRBV5-1,TRBJ1-3,CASSLTGLSTIYF,TGCGCCAGCAGCTTGACCGGGCTGAGCACCATATATTTT
.,.,TRBV4-1,TRBJ2-7,CASSQPLNLATYEQYF,TGCGCCAGCAGCCAACCCCTGAATTTGGCCACGTACGAGCAGTACTTC
.,.,TRBV10-3,TRBJ1-3,CAIDLGNTIYF,TGTGCCATCGACCTCGGAAACACCATATATTTT
.,.,TRBV5-6,TRBJ1-4,CASKTGTPNEKLFF,TGTGCCAGCAAGACCGGGACACCTAATGAAAAACTGTTTTTT
TRBD2,.,TRBV28,TRBJ2-7,CASSLSGRAGNEQYF,TGTGCCAGCAGCCTGAGCGGGAGGGCCGGTAACGAGCAGTACTTC
.,.,TRBV7-9,TRBJ2-7,CASSDGPTYAQYF,TGTGCCAGCAGCGACGGGCCAACCTACGCGCAGTACTTC
.,.,TRBV9,TRBJ1-1,CASSTDMNTEAFF,TGTGCCAGTAGTACAGACATGAACACTGAAGCTTTCTTT
TRBD1,.,TRBV28,TRBJ1-4,CASSREGQGVFF,TGTGCCAGCAGCAGGGAAGGACAGGGGGTGTTTTTT
.,.,TRBV11-3,TRBJ2-1,CASSSRRGSSYNEQFF,TGTGCCAGCAGCTCGCGCCGGGGGAGCTCCTACAATGAGCAGTTCTTC
.,.,TRBV3-1/TRBV3-2,TRBJ2-1,CASSQDSVSYNEQFF,TGTGCCAGCAGCCAAGATTCTGTCTCGTACAATGAGCAGTTCTTC
TRBD1,.,TRBV7-7,TRBJ2-1,CASSQTGSSYNEQFF,TGTGCCAGCAGCCAGACAGGGAGCTCCTACAATGAGCAGTTCTTC
TRBD2,.,TRBV6-5,TRBJ2-2,CASQGLAETGELFF,TGTGCCAGCCAGGGACTAGCGGAGACCGGGGAGCTGTTTTTT
.,.,TRBV6-1,TRBJ1-4,CASSDGVGGGGGEKLFF,TGTGCCAGCAGTGATGGTGTGGGGGGCGGGGGTGGTGAAAAACTGTTTTTT
TRBD1,once,TRBV3-1/TRBV3-2,TRBJ1-6,CASSQDRAVPPLHF,TGTGCCAGCAGCCAGGACAGGGCCGTACCACCCCTCCACTTT
.,.,TRBV23-1,TRBJ2-1,CATKDRIPFYEQFF,TGCGCCACCAAAGACAGGATTCCTTTCTATGAGCAGTTCTTC
.,.,TRBV9,TRBJ1-4,CASSGGQNEKLFF,TGTGCCAGCAGCGGAGGACAGAATGAAAAACTGTTTTTT
TRBD1,few,TRBV2,TRBJ2-7,CASTRTGYEQYF,TGTGCCAGCACCAGGACAGGCTACGAGCAGTACTTC
.,.,TRBV6-6,TRBJ1-5,CASSSSDGYSNQPQHF,TGTGCCAGCAGTTCATCGGACGGGTATAGCAATCAGCCCCAGCATTTT
.,.,TRBV7-3,TRBJ1-1,CASSKGHQNTEAFF,TGTGCCAGCAGTAAAGGACACCAGAACACTGAAGCTTTCTTT
.,.,TRBV30,TRBJ1-6,CAWSLGHNSPLHF,TGTGCCTGGAGTCTCGGACACAATTCACCCCTCCACTTT
.,.,TRBV10-1,TRBJ1-1,CASSESVGTTEAFF,TGCGCCAGCAGTGAATCCGTGGGGACCACTGAAGCTTTCTTT
TRBD1,few,TRBV10-3,TRBJ2-2,CAISEDRGLGELFF,TGTGCCATCAGTGAGGACAGGGGGCTAGGGGAGCTGTTTTTT
.,.,TRBV6-6,TRBJ2-5,CASRTQETQYF,TGTGCCAGCAGGACACAAGAGACCCAGTACTTC
.,.,TRBV10-2,TRBJ2-2,CASSDWDPTPRGGELFF,TGCGCCAGCAGTGATTGGGACCCAACCCCCCGGGGCGGGGAGCTGTTTTTT
TRBD1,.,TRBV19,TRBJ1-2,CASRAGQHNYGYTF,TGTGCCAGTAGGGCGGGACAGCATAACTATGGCTACACCTTC
TRBD2,few,TRBV27,TRBJ2-1,CASRTSGSNEQFF,TGTGCCAGCCGGACTAGCGGGAGCAATGAGCAGTTCTTC
.,.,TRBV6-5,TRBJ1-3,CASRAGSSAGNTIYF,TGTGCCAGCAGGGCAGGGTCTAGCGCTGGAAACACCATATATTTT
.,.,TRBV12-3/TRBV12-4,TRBJ2-2,CASSAQGSGELFF,TGTGCCAGCAGTGCCCAAGGCTCCGGGGAGCTGTTTTTT
.,.,TRBV19,TRBJ1-6,CASSIGTGGSPLHF,TGTGCCAGTAGTATAGGAACAGGCGGGTCACCCCTCCACTTT